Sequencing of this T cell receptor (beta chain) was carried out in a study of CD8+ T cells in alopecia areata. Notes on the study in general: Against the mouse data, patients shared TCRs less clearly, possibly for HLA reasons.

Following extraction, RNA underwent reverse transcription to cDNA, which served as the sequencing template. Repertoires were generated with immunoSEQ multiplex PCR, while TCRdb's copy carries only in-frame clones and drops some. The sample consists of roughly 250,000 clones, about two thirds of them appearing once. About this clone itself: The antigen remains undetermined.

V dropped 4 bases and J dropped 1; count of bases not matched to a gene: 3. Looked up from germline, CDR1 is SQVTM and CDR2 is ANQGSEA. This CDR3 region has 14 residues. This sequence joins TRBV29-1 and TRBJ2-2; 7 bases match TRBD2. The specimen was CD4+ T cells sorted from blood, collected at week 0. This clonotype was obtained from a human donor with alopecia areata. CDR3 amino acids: CSVGASGNTGELFF. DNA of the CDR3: TGCAGCGTTGGGGCTAGCGGGAACACCGGGGAGCTGTTTTTT.